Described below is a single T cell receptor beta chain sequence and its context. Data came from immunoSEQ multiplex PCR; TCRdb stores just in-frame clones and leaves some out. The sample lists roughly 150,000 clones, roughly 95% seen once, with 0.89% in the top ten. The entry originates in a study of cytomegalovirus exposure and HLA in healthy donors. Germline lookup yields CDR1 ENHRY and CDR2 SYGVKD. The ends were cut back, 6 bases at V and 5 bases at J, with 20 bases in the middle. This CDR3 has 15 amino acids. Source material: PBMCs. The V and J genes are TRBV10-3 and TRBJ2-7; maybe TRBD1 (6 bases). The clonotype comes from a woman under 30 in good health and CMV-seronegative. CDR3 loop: CAISLTGHGRDEQYF. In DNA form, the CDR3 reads TGTGCCATCAGCCTAACAGGGCATGGTCGGGACGAGCAGTACTTC.